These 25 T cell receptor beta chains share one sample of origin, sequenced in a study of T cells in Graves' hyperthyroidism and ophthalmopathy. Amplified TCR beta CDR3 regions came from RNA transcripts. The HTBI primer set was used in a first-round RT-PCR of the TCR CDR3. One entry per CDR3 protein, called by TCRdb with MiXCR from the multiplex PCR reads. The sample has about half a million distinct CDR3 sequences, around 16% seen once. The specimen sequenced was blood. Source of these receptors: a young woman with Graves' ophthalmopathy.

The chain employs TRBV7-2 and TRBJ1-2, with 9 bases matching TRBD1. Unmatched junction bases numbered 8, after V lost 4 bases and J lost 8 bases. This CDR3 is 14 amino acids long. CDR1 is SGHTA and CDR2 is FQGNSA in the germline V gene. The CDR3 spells CASSSPDRGVGYTF. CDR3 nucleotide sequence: TGTGCCAGCAGCTCCCCGGACAGGGGAGTCGGCTACACCTTC.

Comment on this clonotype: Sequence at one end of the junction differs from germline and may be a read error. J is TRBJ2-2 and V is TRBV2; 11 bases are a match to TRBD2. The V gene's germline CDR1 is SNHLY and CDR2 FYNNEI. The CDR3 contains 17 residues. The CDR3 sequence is CASSELRLAGGTGELVF. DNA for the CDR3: TGTGCCAGCAGTGAACTAAGGCTAGCGGGAGGCACCGGGGAGCTGGTTTTT.

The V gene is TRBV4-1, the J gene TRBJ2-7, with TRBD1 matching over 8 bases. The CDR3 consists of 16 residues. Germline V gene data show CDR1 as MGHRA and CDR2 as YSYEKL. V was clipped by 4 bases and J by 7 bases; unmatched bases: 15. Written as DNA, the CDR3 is TGCGCCAGCAGCCGAGGAGAGACAGGGGCCGGGGGAGAGCAGTACTTC. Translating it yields CASSRGETGAGGEQYF.

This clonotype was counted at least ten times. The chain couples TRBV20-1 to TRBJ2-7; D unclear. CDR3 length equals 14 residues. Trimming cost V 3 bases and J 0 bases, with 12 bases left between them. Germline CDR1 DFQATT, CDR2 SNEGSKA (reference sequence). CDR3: CSASSAGSSYEQYF. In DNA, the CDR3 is TGCAGTGCTAGTTCGGCAGGTAGCTCCTACGAGCAGTACTTC.

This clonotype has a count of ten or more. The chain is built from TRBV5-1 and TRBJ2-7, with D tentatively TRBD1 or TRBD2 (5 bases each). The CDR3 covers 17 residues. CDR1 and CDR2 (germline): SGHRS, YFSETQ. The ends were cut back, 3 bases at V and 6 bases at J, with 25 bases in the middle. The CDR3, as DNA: TGCGCCAGCAGCTGGGACGAGGGTGGCAGGGAATTTCGCGAGCAGTACTTC. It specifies CASSWDEGGREFREQYF.

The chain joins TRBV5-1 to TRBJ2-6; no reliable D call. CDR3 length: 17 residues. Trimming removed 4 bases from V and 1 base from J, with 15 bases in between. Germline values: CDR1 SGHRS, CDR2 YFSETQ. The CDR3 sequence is CASSITTDLSGANVLTF. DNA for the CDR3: TGCGCCAGCAGCATCACAACCGACTTGTCTGGGGCCAACGTCCTGACTTTC.

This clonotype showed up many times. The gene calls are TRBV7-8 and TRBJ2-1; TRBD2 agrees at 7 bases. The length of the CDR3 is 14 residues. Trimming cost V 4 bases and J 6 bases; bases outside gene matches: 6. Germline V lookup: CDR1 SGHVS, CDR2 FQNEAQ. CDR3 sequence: CASSYGLGGNEQFF. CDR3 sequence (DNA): TGTGCCAGCAGCTATGGACTAGGAGGCAATGAGCAGTTCTTC.

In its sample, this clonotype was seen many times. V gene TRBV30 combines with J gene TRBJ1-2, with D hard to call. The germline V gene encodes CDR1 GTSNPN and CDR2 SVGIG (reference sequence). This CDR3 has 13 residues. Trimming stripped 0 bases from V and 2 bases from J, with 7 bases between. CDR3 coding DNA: TGTGCCTGGAGTGTTTCAGCCAACTATGGCTACACCTTC. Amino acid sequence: CAWSVSANYGYTF.

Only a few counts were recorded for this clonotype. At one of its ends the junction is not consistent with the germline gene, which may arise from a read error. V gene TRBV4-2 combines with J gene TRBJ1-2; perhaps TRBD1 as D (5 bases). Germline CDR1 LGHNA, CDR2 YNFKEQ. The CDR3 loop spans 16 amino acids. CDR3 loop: CASGQDAQGANYGYTF. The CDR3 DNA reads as TGTGCCAGCGGCCAAGACGCCCAGGGAGCTAACTATGGCTACACCTTC.

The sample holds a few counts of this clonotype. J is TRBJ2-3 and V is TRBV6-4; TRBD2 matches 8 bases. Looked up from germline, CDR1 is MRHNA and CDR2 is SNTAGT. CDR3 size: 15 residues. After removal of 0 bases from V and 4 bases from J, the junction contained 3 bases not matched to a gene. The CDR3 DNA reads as TGTGCCAGCAGTGACTCTGCGGGAGGAGCAGATACGCAGTATTTT. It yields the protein CASSDSAGGADTQYF.

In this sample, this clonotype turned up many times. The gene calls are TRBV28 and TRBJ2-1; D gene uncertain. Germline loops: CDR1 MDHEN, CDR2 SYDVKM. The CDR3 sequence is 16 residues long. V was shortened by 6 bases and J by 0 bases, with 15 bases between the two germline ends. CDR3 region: CASSQRAPSSYNEQFF. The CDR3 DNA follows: TGTGCCAGCAGCCAACGGGCTCCGAGCTCCTACAATGAGCAGTTCTTC.

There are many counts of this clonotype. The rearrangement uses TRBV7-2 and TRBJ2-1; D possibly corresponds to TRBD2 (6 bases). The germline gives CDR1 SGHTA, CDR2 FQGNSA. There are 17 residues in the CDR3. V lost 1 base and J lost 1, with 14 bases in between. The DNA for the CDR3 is TGTGCCAGCAGCTTAGTGGGCGGGACGGGGTCCTACAATGAGCAGTTCTTC. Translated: CASSLVGGTGSYNEQFF.

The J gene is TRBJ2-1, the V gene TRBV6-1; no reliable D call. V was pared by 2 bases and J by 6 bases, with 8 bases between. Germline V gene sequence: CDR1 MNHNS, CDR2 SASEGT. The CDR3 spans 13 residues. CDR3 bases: TGTGCCAGCAGTGAAAGGGCTCTCAATGAGCAGTTCTTC. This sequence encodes CASSERALNEQFF.

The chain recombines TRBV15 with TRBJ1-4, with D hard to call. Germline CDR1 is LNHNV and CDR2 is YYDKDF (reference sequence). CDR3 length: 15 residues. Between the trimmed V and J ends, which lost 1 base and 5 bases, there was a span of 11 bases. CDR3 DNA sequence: TGTGCCACCAGCAGAGCCGCGGTTGGGAATGAAAAACTGTTTTTT. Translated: CATSRAAVGNEKLFF.

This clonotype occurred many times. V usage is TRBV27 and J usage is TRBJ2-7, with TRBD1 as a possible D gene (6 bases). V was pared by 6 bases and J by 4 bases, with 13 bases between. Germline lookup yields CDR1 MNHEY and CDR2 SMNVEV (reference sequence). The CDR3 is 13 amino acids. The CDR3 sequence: CASRKTGVYEQYF. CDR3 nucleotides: TGTGCCAGCAGGAAGACAGGTGTTTACGAGCAGTACTTC.

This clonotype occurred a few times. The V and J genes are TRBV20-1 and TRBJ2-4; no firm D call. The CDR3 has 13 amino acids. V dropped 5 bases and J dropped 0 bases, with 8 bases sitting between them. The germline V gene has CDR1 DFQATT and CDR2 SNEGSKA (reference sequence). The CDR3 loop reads CSALELAKNIQYF. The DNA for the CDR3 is TGCAGTGCTTTGGAGCTAGCCAAAAACATTCAGTACTTC.

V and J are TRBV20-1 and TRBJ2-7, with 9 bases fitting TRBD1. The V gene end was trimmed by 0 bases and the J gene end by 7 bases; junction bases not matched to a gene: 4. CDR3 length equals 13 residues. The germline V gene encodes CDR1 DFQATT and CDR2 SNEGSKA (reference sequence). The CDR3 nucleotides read TGCAGTGCTAGAGAGGACAGGGGATGGGAGCAGTACTTC. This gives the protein CSAREDRGWEQYF.

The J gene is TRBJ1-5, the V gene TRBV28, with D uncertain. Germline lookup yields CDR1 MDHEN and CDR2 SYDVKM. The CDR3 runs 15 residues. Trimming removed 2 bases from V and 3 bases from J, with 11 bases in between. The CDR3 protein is CASSLRSGPNQPQHF. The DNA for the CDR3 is TGTGCCAGCAGTTTAAGATCAGGTCCCAATCAGCCCCAGCATTTT.

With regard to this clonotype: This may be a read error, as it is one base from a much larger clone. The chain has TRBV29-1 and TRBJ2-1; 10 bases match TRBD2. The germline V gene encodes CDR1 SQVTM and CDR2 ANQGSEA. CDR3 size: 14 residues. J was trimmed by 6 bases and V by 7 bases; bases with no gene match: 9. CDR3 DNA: TGCAGCGACCGAGGACTAGCGGAGGTCAATGAGCAGTTCTTC. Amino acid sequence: CSDRGLAEVNEQFF.

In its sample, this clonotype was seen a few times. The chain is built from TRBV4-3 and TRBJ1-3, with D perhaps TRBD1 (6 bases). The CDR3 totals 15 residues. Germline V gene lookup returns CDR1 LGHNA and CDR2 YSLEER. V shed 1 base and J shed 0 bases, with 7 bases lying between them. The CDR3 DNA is TGCGCCAGCAGCCAAGTGGACAGCTCTGGAAACACCATATATTTT. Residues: CASSQVDSSGNTIYF.

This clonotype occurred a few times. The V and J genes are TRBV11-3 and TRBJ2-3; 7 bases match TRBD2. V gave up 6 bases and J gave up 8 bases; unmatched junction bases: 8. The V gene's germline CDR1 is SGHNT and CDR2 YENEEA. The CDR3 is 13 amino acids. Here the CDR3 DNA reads TGTGCCAGCAGTCAGGGCCCGGGGGGTACGCAGTATTTT. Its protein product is CASSQGPGGTQYF.

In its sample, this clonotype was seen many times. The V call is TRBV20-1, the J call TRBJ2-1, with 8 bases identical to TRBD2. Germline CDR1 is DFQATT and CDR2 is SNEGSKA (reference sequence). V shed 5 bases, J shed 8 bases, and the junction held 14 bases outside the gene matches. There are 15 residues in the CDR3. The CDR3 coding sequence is TGCAGTGCTGACAACAGCGGGAGAAGAAGGGATGAGCAGTTCTTC. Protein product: CSADNSGRRRDEQFF.

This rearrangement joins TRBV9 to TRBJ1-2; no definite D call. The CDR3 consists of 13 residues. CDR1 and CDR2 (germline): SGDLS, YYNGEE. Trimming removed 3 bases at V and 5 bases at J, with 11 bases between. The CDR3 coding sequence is TGTGCCAGCAGCGATCCGACGGTGTATGGCTACACCTTC. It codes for CASSDPTVYGYTF.

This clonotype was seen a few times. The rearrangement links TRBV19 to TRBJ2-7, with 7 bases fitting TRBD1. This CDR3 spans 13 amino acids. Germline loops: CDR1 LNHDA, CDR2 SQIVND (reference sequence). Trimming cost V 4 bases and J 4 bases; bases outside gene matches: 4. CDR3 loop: CASSTGQLYEQYF. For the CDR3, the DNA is TGTGCCAGTAGTACGGGACAGCTTTACGAGCAGTACTTC.

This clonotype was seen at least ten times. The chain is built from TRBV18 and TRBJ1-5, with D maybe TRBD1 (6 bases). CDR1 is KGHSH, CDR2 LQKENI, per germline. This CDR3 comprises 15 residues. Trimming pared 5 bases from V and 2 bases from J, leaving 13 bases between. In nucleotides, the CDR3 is TGTGCCAGCTCATCCGGGGGGCTGGGCAATCAGCCCCAGCATTTT. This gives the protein CASSSGGLGNQPQHF.